Many counts were recorded for the clone carrying this T cell receptor beta chain. What it binds is not known. Exclusion of a patient resulted from uncontrolled infection, other autoimmune disease, pregnancy or lactation. The study based diagnoses on clinical symptoms, serum thyroxine and TRAb, thyroid ultrasound and orbital computed tomography. These data originate in a study of T cells in Graves' hyperthyroidism and ophthalmopathy. J lost 2 bases, V lost 6 bases, and 7 bases had no gene match. The length of the CDR3 is 15 residues. Authors of the study amplified TCR beta CDR3 regions from RNA transcripts. An initial round of RT-PCR targeting the TCR CDR3 relied on the HTBI primer set. Each CDR3 protein gets one entry after TCRdb re-called the multiplex PCR reads with MiXCR. The data hold roughly 510,000 distinct CDR3 sequences, with less than 25% observed a single time. Study findings and constraints: Ophthalmopathy was predicted by the model a median of 6.5 months ahead of onset. A model built on 13 V-J features separated ophthalmopathy from stable hyperthyroidism.

The V gene is TRBV12-3 or TRBV12-4, the J gene TRBJ2-3; TRBD2 matches 8 bases. This TCR was sampled from a man between 18 and 35 years old with Graves' hyperthyroidism. The sequencing input was blood. CDR3 nucleotides: TGTGCCAGCAGCCTACTAGCGGCTTCCACAGATACGCAGTATTTT. Residues: CASSLLAASTDTQYF.